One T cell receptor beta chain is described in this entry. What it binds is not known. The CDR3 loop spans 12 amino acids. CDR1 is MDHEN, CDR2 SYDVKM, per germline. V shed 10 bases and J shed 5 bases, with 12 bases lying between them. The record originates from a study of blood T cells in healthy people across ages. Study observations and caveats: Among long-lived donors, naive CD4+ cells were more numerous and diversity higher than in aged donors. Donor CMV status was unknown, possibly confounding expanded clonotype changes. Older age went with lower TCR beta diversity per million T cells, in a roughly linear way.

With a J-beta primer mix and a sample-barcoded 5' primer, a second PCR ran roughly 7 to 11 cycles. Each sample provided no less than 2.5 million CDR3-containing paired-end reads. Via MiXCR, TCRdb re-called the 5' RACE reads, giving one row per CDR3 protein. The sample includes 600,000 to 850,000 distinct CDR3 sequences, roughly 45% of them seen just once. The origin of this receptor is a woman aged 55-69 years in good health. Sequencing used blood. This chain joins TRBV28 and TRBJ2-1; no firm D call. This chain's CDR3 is CATRLGNNEQFF. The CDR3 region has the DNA TGTGCCACTCGATTAGGAAACAATGAGCAGTTCTTC.